The 11 T cell receptor beta chains reported below all come from one sample, sequenced in a study of blood T cell repertoires in COVID-19. Sequenced by immunoSEQ multiplex PCR; TCRdb stores in-frame clones only, minus some. The sample lists around 180,000 clones, roughly 81% occurring once. Sequenced material: peripheral blood. These receptors were obtained from a woman of 80 years or more with COVID-19, enrolled during active disease.

About this clone: One junction end disagrees with the germline gene, perhaps due to a read error. The V and J genes are TRBV15 and TRBJ2-3, with 9 bases identical to TRBD2. The germline V gene encodes CDR1 LNHNV and CDR2 YYDKDF (reference sequence). The CDR3 is 17 amino acids. CDR3 region: CATSHSGLASSTDTQYF. The CDR3 nucleotides read TGTGCCACCAGCCACTCCGGACTAGCGAGTAGCACAGATACACAGTATTTT.

Many counts were recorded for this clone. The genes are TRBV3-1 (or the pseudogene TRBV3-2) and TRBJ1-2, with unresolved D. Trimming took 3 bases from V and 4 from J, leaving 9 bases between them. CDR1 and CDR2 from the germline V gene are LGHDT and YNNKEL (reference sequence). The CDR3 contains 13 residues. The CDR3 loop is CASSQRNRYGYTF. The CDR3 DNA is TGTGCCAGCAGCCAGAGGAACCGCTATGGCTACACCTTC.

This clone turned up a few times. The chain links TRBV5-1 to TRBJ1-6; 10 bases line up with TRBD1. Germline trimming cut 5 bases from V and 3 bases from J; bases unmatched to any gene: 8. There are 17 residues in the CDR3. Germline V gene data show CDR1 as SGHRS and CDR2 as YFSETQ. The CDR3 sequence: CASSSGTGDYYNSPLHF. CDR3 DNA sequence: TGCGCCAGCAGTTCCGGGACAGGGGATTACTATAATTCACCCCTCCACTTT.

V and J are TRBV15 and TRBJ1-6; 7 nucleotides line up with TRBD1. Germline lookup yields CDR1 LNHNV and CDR2 YYDKDF (reference sequence). V was clipped by 2 bases and J by 7 bases; unmatched bases: 17. This CDR3 comprises 19 residues. The CDR3 bases are TGTGCCACCAGCAGACGGAGTCAGTCGGGGACAGATGCGAATTCACCCCTCCACTTT. Its protein is CATSRRSQSGTDANSPLHF. The whole variable domain, remainder taken from reference TRBV15 and TRBJ1-6, is DAMVIQNPRYQVTQFGKPVTLSCSQTLNHNVMYWYQQKSSQAPKLLFHYYDKDFNNEADTPDNFQSRRPNTSFCFLDIRSPGLGDTAMYLCATSRRSQSGTDANSPLHFGNGTRLTVT.

The chain carries TRBV27 and TRBJ2-7, with a weak D call TRBD1 (6 bases). This CDR3 contains 15 residues. Between the trimmed V and J ends, which lost 1 base and 4 bases, there was a span of 14 bases. Germline V gene data show CDR1 as MNHEY and CDR2 as SMNVEV (reference sequence). The DNA for the CDR3 is TGTGCCAGCAGTTTATGGGGGCAGAGGGGATACGAGCAGTACTTC. It encodes CASSLWGQRGYEQYF.

The chain uses TRBV28 and TRBJ2-1; 8 nucleotides agree with TRBD2. V shed 6 bases, J shed 9 bases, and the junction held 13 bases outside the gene matches. The CDR3 consists of 15 residues. From germline, CDR1 is MDHEN and CDR2 SYDVKM. This CDR3 reads CASSPPGLELGEQFF. CDR3 DNA: TGTGCCAGCAGCCCCCCGGGACTAGAACTCGGTGAGCAGTTCTTC.

The chain has TRBV18 and TRBJ2-7; tentatively, D is TRBD2 (5 bases). CDR1 and CDR2 (germline): KGHSH, LQKENI. Trimming took 5 bases from V and 6 from J, leaving 14 bases between them. The CDR3 covers 13 residues. DNA of the CDR3: TGTGCCAGCTCATTGTTTGATAGCGCCGAGCAGTACTTC. It codes for CASSLFDSAEQYF.

The rearrangement links TRBV12-5 to TRBJ2-7, with 7 positions matching TRBD2. From germline, CDR1 is LGHNT and CDR2 FRNRAP. V trimming: 9 bases; J trimming: 6 bases; junction bases outside the gene matches: 8. This CDR3 contains 12 residues. For the CDR3, the DNA is TGTGCTAGCGGACTAGACTTTGGCGAGCAGTACTTC. It yields the protein CASGLDFGEQYF.

The V call is TRBV15, the J call TRBJ2-1; 11 positions agree with TRBD2. CDR1 is LNHNV and CDR2 is YYDKDF in the germline V gene (reference sequence). J gave up 9 bases and V 0 bases, and 7 bases lay outside the gene matches. The CDR3 loop spans 16 amino acids. In DNA form, the CDR3 reads TGTGCCACCAGCAGAGATAGGCTAGCGGGGGGAAGTGAGCAGTTCTTC. This gives the protein CATSRDRLAGGSEQFF.

This clone was detected a few times. V is TRBV6-4 and J is TRBJ2-1; TRBD1 is a possible D gene (6 bases). The CDR3 extends over 14 amino acids. V was pared by 2 bases and J by 6 bases, with 11 bases between. CDR1 and CDR2 (germline): MRHNA, SNTAGT. CDR3 region: CASSDGQISNEQFF. The DNA for the CDR3 is TGTGCCAGCAGTGACGGACAGATTAGCAATGAGCAGTTCTTC.

The chain joins TRBV9 to TRBJ2-5, with D possibly TRBD2 on 5 matching bases. Germline CDR1 is SGDLS and CDR2 is YYNGEE. This CDR3 has 16 amino acids. The V gene lost 1 base and the J gene lost 5 bases, with 18 bases spanning the gap. The CDR3 nucleotides are TGTGCCAGCAGCGTATTTTCCGGCCGGGATGGGGAGACCCAGTACTTC. It specifies CASSVFSGRDGETQYF.